This is a list of T cell receptor beta chains from one sample in a study of shared clonotypes between healthy human individuals. TCRdb's copy holds only in-frame clones and misses some; the assay was immunoSEQ multiplex PCR. The sample contains over 850,000 clones, about 80% of which appear only once. Material for sequencing was memory CD4+ T cells from PBMCs. All receptors derive from a man in his late teens or twenties in good health. Some clones in this sample may be carry-over from other donors' samples. The CDR3 runs from the conserved cysteine through the conserved F or W. The D gene is left open where the match is weak. Not all rows give a size; the values are once, few, many and, for expanded clones, a class.

TRBV7-9,TRBJ2-7,-,-,TGTGCCAGCAGCCCGGAACGGGGCAGGTCCTACGAGCAGTACTTC,CASSPERGRSYEQYF
TRBV5-1,TRBJ1-4,-,-,TGCGCCATCTTGGGACCAACTAATGAAAAACTGTTTTTT,CAILGPTNEKLFF
TRBV6-6,TRBJ1-5,TRBD1,-,TGTGCCAGCAGTTATTCGGGACAGGGGTGGAATCAGCCCCAGCATTTT,CASSYSGQGWNQPQHF
TRBV2,TRBJ1-5,-,-,TGTGCCAGCATCCGAGATAGCAATCAGCCCCAGCATTTT,CASIRDSNQPQHF
TRBV7-9,TRBJ2-5,TRBD1,-,TGTGCCAGCAGCTTAGCCCAGGGGGATCAAGAGACCCAGTACTTC,CASSLAQGDQETQYF
TRBV4-1,TRBJ1-1,-,-,TGCGCCAGCAGCCTAGAAGACAGAAACACTGAAGCTTTCTTT,CASSLEDRNTEAFF
TRBV2,TRBJ2-5,-,-,TGTGCCAGCAGACCAGACCCGTACCAAGAGACCCAGTACTTC,CASRPDPYQETQYF
TRBV7-9,TRBJ1-4,-,-,TGTGCCAGCAGCTTGACACAGGGCCTTAATGAAAAACTGTTTTTT,CASSLTQGLNEKLFF
TRBV28,TRBJ1-4,-,-,TGTGCCAGCAGGGGGTTCGCAACTAATGAAAAACTGTTTTTT,CASRGFATNEKLFF
TRBV4-3,TRBJ2-1,TRBD2,many,TGCGCCAGCAGCCCCTCGGGCCTCGGGGCGGGAGGTTCGAATGAGCAGTTCTTC,CASSPSGLGAGGSNEQFF
TRBV5-4,TRBJ2-2,TRBD1,-,TGTGCCAGCACTTGGGGGACAGGACACACCGGGGAGCTGTTTTTT,CASTWGTGHTGELFF
TRBV19,TRBJ2-5,-,-,TGTGCCAGTAGTATTCGGCTAAGAGAGACCCAGTACTTC,CASSIRLRETQYF
TRBV27,TRBJ2-2,TRBD1,-,TGTGCCAGCAGTAAAACCTATCGGACAGGGGGGGAGCTGTTTTTT,CASSKTYRTGGELFF
TRBV6-4,TRBJ2-1,-,once,TGTGCCAGCAGTGACGGATCCGGGACACAAGGCGATGAGCAGTTCTTC,CASSDGSGTQGDEQFF
TRBV19,TRBJ2-2,TRBD1,-,TGTGCCACTACGGGACAGGGGATCGGGGAGCTGTTTTTT,CATTGQGIGELFF
TRBV5-4,TRBJ1-4,-,-,TGTGCCAGCAGCCCGGGGGCCACTGAAAAACTGTTTTTT,CASSPGATEKLFF
TRBV29-1,TRBJ1-6,-,-,TGCAGCGTTATGGGACATCGAGACTCACCCCTCCACTTT,CSVMGHRDSPLHF